These 21 T cell receptor beta chains share one sample of origin, sequenced in a study of T-cell reconstitution after alpha-beta-depleted transplantation in children. TCRbeta library construction was performed incorporating unique molecular identifiers. MiXCR, applied by TCRdb to the PCR reads, yields one record per CDR3 protein. The data show around 6,700 distinct CDR3 sequences, approximately 11% seen once. This specimen was PBMCs, mostly from graft donor cells, taken 180 days after TCRalphabeta/CD19-depleted stem cell transplant. The origin of the receptors is a child under two years old who had a stem cell transplant for acute myeloid leukemia, so the T cells may come from the graft donor.

At least ten counts were recorded for this clonotype. This rearrangement joins TRBV28 to TRBJ1-2; TRBD1 might be the D (5 bases). V was pared by 5 bases and J by 8 bases, with 18 bases between. CDR3 length: 14 amino acids. Germline CDR1 and CDR2: MDHEN and SYDVKM. CDR3 coding DNA: TGTGCCAGCAGTCCCGGGACGGTTCTGGGAGGCTACACCTTC. Translating it yields CASSPGTVLGGYTF.

This clonotype was detected many times. CDR3 amino acids: CASSGSYRAGLSTDTQYF. CDR3 DNA sequence: TGTGCCAGCAGCGGGTCGTATAGGGCGGGCCTAAGCACAGATACGCAGTATTTT. The V gene is TRBV7-8, the J gene TRBJ2-3, with a weak D call TRBD2 (5 bases). This CDR3 comprises 18 residues. Per the germline V gene, CDR1 is SGHVS and CDR2 is FQNEAQ. The ends were cut back, 5 bases at V and 0 bases at J, with 21 bases in the middle.

In its sample, this clonotype was seen many times. The chain carries TRBV28 and TRBJ2-5, with 8 bases fitting TRBD2. Germline V gene lookup returns CDR1 MDHEN and CDR2 SYDVKM. This CDR3 has 16 residues. Trimming took 7 bases from V and 1 from J; bases not matched to a gene: 11. The CDR3 is CASTIAGPVVQETQYF. As DNA, the CDR3 is TGTGCCAGCACTATAGCGGGACCGGTTGTCCAAGAGACCCAGTACTTC. Full variable domain (rest looked up from reference TRBV28 and TRBJ2-5): DVKVTQSSRYLVKRTGEKVFLECVQDMDHENMFWYRQDPGLGLRLIYFSYDVKMKEKGDIPEGYSVSREKKERFSLILESASTNQTSMYLCASTIAGPVVQETQYFGPGTRLLVL.

This clonotype was seen repeatedly, ten times or more. J is TRBJ2-1 and V is TRBV20-1, with 12 positions matching TRBD2. CDR1 is DFQATT and CDR2 is SNEGSKA in the germline V gene (reference sequence). The J segment lost 5 bases and the V segment lost 4 bases, leaving 6 bases of the junction unmatched. There are 15 residues in the CDR3. CDR3 in amino acids: CSAKLRTSGNNEQFF. The CDR3 DNA reads as TGCAGTGCTAAACTTCGGACTAGCGGGAACAATGAGCAGTTCTTC.

About this clonotype itself: This sequence may be a read error, since a much larger clone differs from it by one base. CDR3 in amino acids: CDSSYSWGARNQPQHF. The CDR3 DNA reads as TGTGACAGCAGTTATAGTTGGGGAGCTCGCAATCAGCCCCAGCATTTT. The chain recombines TRBV28 with TRBJ1-5; no clear D. The CDR3 totals 16 residues. Germline lookup yields CDR1 MDHEN and CDR2 SYDVKM.

Judged by abundance, this clonotype is medium-sized (0.01 to 0.1%). This chain joins TRBV6-2 or TRBV6-3 and TRBJ2-1; possibly TRBD1 or TRBD2 for D (5 bases each). The CDR3 has 14 residues. The ends were cut back, 2 bases at V and 4 bases at J, with 9 bases in the middle. Germline V CDR1 and CDR2: MNHEY, SVGEGT. The CDR3 spells CASSYGGWYNEQFF. For the CDR3, the DNA is TGTGCCAGCAGTTACGGGGGATGGTACAATGAGCAGTTCTTC.

This clonotype was found many times. The chain uses TRBV18 and TRBJ2-7; D remains unclear. V lost 3 bases and J lost 3, with 9 bases in between. The CDR3 has 13 residues. CDR1 KGHSH and CDR2 LQKENI come from the germline V gene. CDR3 residues: CASSPNNLYEQYF. In nucleotides, the CDR3 is TGTGCCAGCTCACCCAACAATCTCTACGAGCAGTACTTC. The whole variable domain, remainder taken from reference TRBV18 and TRBJ2-7, is NAGVMQNPRHLVRRRGQEARLRCSPMKGHSHVYWYRQLPEEGLKFMVYLQKENIIDESGMPKERFSAEFPKEGPSILRIQQVVRGDSAAYFCASSPNNLYEQYFGPGTRLTVT.

This clonotype was counted at least ten times. The rearrangement joins TRBV3-1 to TRBJ1-4, with D hard to call. CDR3 size: 11 residues. Germline-derived CDR1 and CDR2 are LGHDT and YNNKEL (reference sequence). The V gene lost 5 bases and the J gene lost 16 bases, with 14 bases spanning the gap. Here the CDR3 reads CASSGPSGSFF. The CDR3 DNA reads as TGTGCCAGCAGCGGGCCATCGGGTTCGTTTTTT.

This clonotype was picked up many times. The rearrangement links TRBV5-1 to TRBJ2-1, with 8 bases that match TRBD1. The ends lost 4 bases at V and 8 bases at J; junction bases unmatched: 17. The CDR3 sequence is 17 residues long. The germline V gene encodes CDR1 SGHRS and CDR2 YFSETQ. The chain's CDR3 is CASSIQGGASSVHEQFF. The CDR3 DNA reads TGCGCCAGCAGCATACAGGGGGGTGCGTCTTCGGTGCATGAGCAGTTCTTC.

At least ten counts were recorded for this clonotype. The chain carries TRBV2 and TRBJ2-1, with TRBD2 as a possible D gene (5 bases). The CDR3 spans 12 residues. V gave up 6 bases and J gave up 7 bases, with 10 bases separating them. CDR1 is SNHLY, CDR2 FYNNEI, per germline. The CDR3 is CASRVLGNEQFF. CDR3 bases: TGTGCCAGCAGGGTACTAGGAAATGAGCAGTTCTTC.

At least ten counts were recorded for this clonotype. The CDR3 loop reads CASSFYDRPNQPQHF. The CDR3, as DNA: TGTGCCAGCAGTTTTTACGACAGACCCAATCAGCCCCAGCATTTT. The chain recombines TRBV28 with TRBJ1-5; D might be TRBD1 (5 bases). The CDR3 runs 15 residues. V lost 3 bases to trimming and J lost 3 bases, with 12 bases between them. Germline V gene lookup returns CDR1 MDHEN and CDR2 SYDVKM.

This clonotype has ten or more counts. This chain connects TRBV4-3 to TRBJ2-3; 9 bases match TRBD2. The J segment lost 6 bases and the V segment lost 3 bases, leaving 19 bases of the junction unmatched. Germline assignment: CDR1 LGHNA and CDR2 YSLEER. The CDR3 sequence is 19 residues long. The CDR3 here is CASSQVAGVVFSGSDTQYF. CDR3 bases: TGCGCCAGCAGCCAGGTAGCGGGAGTTGTTTTTTCGGGCTCGGATACGCAGTATTTT.

Turning to this clonotype: This may be a read error, as it is one base from a much larger clone. The chain recombines TRBV18 with TRBJ1-2, with D maybe TRBD1 (5 bases). V was shortened by 6 bases and J by 3 bases, with 14 bases between the two germline ends. Germline CDR1 reads KGHSH; CDR2 reads LQKENI. CDR3 length: 14 amino acids. The CDR3 sequence is CASSRGRRDYGYTF. In nucleotides, the CDR3 is TGTGCCAGCTCGAGGGGTAGGAGAGACTATGGCTACACCTTC. Drawing the rest from reference TRBV18 and TRBJ1-2, the complete variable domain is NAGVMQNPRHLVRRRGQEARLRCSPMKGHSHVYWYRQLPEEGLKFMVYLQKENIIDESGMPKERFSAEFPKEGPSILRIQQVVRGDSAAYFCASSRGRRDYGYTFGSGTRLTVV.

This clonotype is judged medium-sized. V usage is TRBV20-1 and J usage is TRBJ2-1; 16 nucleotides match TRBD2. V was pared by 0 bases and J by 9 bases, with 5 bases of the junction left unmatched. Germline V gene lookup returns CDR1 DFQATT and CDR2 SNEGSKA (reference sequence). The CDR3 has 16 amino acids. The CDR3 spells CSARDWGTSGRGEQFF. CDR3 sequence (DNA): TGCAGTGCTAGAGATTGGGGGACTAGCGGGAGGGGTGAGCAGTTCTTC.

Within the sample, this clonotype is medium-sized. The chain recombines TRBV9 with TRBJ2-3; D is unclear. This CDR3 has 16 residues. The germline gives CDR1 SGDLS, CDR2 YYNGEE. Trimming pared 0 bases from V and 1 base from J, leaving 12 bases between. The chain's CDR3 is CASSVVLGGGTDTQYF. CDR3 DNA sequence: TGTGCCAGCAGCGTAGTTCTCGGTGGGGGCACAGATACGCAGTATTTT.

The sample holds many counts of this clonotype. The chain combines TRBV27 with TRBJ1-6, with unresolved D. Trimming left V 1 base short and J 7 bases short, with 2 bases between. CDR1 and CDR2 (germline): MNHEY, SMNVEV (reference sequence). This CDR3 comprises 12 residues. The CDR3 DNA sequence: TGTGCCAGCAGTTTATTGAATTCACCCCTCCACTTT. It is translated as CASSLLNSPLHF.

Ten or more counts support this clonotype. The chain employs TRBV3-1 and TRBJ2-7, with TRBD1 matching 7 bases. V shed 0 bases and J 0 bases; nucleotides not matched to a gene: 5. From germline, CDR1 is LGHDT and CDR2 YNNKEL (reference sequence). This CDR3 has 16 residues. The CDR3 loop is CASSQDTGQVSYEQYF. Written as DNA, the CDR3 is TGTGCCAGCAGCCAAGACACCGGACAGGTCTCCTACGAGCAGTACTTC.

With regard to this clonotype: A single base separates this from a much larger clone, so it may be a read error. The chain joins TRBV5-6 to TRBJ2-7; no firm D call. CDR1 is SGHDT and CDR2 is YYEEEE in the germline V gene. The CDR3 is made up of 14 amino acids. CDR3 sequence: CAISFGPTPYEQYF. The CDR3 DNA reads TGTGCCATCAGCTTCGGGCCAACCCCCTACGAGCAGTACTTC.

This clonotype was counted many times. The chain carries TRBV3-1 and TRBJ2-7; D unclear. The CDR3 contains 13 residues. Germline V gene lookup returns CDR1 LGHDT and CDR2 YNNKEL (reference sequence). V shed 1 base and J shed 3 bases, with 7 bases lying between them. Here the CDR3 reads CASSQVRHYEQYF. In DNA, the CDR3 is TGTGCCAGCAGCCAAGTCCGACACTACGAGCAGTACTTC.

Ten or more counts support this clonotype. This chain joins TRBV18 and TRBJ2-7; 7 nucleotides align to TRBD1. Germline trimming cut 2 bases from V and 0 bases from J; bases unmatched to any gene: 7. The CDR3 length is 16 residues. Germline-derived CDR1 and CDR2 are KGHSH and LQKENI. Here the CDR3 DNA reads TGTGCCAGCTCACCAAACAGGGGCCTAAGCTCCTACGAGCAGTACTTC. Translating it yields CASSPNRGLSSYEQYF.

This clonotype was picked up many times. The rearrangement joins TRBV3-1 to TRBJ1-5, with unresolved D. V was shortened by 3 bases and J by 7 bases, with 10 bases between the two germline ends. The CDR3 runs to 13 residues. The germline V gene encodes CDR1 LGHDT and CDR2 YNNKEL (reference sequence). The CDR3 region has the DNA TGTGCCAGCAGCCATTTCCAAGGCCAGCCCCAGCATTTT. Encoded protein: CASSHFQGQPQHF.